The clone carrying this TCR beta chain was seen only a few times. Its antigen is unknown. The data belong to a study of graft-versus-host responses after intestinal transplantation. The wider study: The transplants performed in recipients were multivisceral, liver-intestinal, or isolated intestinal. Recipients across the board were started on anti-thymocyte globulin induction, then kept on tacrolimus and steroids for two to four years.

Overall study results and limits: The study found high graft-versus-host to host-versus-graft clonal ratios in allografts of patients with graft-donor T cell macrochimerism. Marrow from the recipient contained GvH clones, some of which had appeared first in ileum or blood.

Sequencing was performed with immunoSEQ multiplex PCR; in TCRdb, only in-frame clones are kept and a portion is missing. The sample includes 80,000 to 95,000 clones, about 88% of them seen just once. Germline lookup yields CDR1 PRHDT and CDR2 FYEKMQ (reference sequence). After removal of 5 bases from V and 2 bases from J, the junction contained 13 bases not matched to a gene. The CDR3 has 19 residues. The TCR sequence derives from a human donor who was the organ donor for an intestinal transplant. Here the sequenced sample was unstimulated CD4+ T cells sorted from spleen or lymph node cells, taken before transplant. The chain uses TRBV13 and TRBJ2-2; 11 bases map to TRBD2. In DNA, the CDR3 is TGTGCCAGCAGCCCTAGACCCCCCACTAGCGGGGGAAACACCGGGGAGCTGTTTTTT. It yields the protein CASSPRPPTSGGNTGELFF.